These 7 T cell receptor beta chains were all obtained from the same sample, sequenced in a study of cytomegalovirus exposure and HLA in healthy donors. The PCR ran on 60 Vbeta and 13 Jbeta primers. Only in-frame clones appear in the TCRdb table, and some are missing; sequencing was by immunoSEQ multiplex PCR. The sample has about 130,000 clones; around 70% are singletons. Sequencing used PBMCs. The source of these receptors is a human donor in good health.

V gene TRBV13 combines with J gene TRBJ2-3, with 11 nucleotides matching TRBD2. Trimming removed 3 bases from V and 2 bases from J; junction bases left unmatched: 4. The CDR3 contains 16 residues. Germline V lookup: CDR1 PRHDT, CDR2 FYEKMQ (reference sequence). Here the CDR3 reads CASSFRTSGPTDTQYF. In DNA form, the CDR3 reads TGTGCCAGCAGCTTCAGGACTAGCGGGCCCACAGATACGCAGTATTTT.

The genes are TRBV27 and TRBJ1-1; unclear D gene. The CDR3 has 11 amino acids. Trimming stripped 6 bases from V and 7 bases from J, with 9 bases between. CDR1 is MNHEY, CDR2 SMNVEV, per germline (reference sequence). The CDR3 here is CASRGLIEAFF. CDR3 DNA sequence: TGTGCCAGCAGAGGACTGATTGAAGCTTTCTTT.

The chain links TRBV28 to TRBJ2-3; a possible D gene is TRBD2 (5 bases). The V gene's germline CDR1 is MDHEN and CDR2 SYDVKM. The V end was cut by 5 bases, the J end by 1 base, with 16 bases between. This CDR3 has 16 amino acids. CDR3 in DNA: TGTGCCAGCAGTCCCCTTACCTTGCGGGGCACAGATACGCAGTATTTT. Its protein product is CASSPLTLRGTDTQYF.

About this clone itself: One end of the junction does not line up with germline, which may come from a read error. The chain joins TRBV29-1 to TRBJ2-7; 10 positions match TRBD1. CDR3 length equals 13 residues. Germline values: CDR1 SQVTM, CDR2 ANQGSEA. CDR3 bases: TGCAGCGTCGCCCGACAGGGGGCCTACGAGCAGCACTTC. This codes for CSVARQGAYEQHF.

The genes are TRBV5-8 and TRBJ1-5; 7 nucleotides match TRBD1. With V trimmed by 4 bases and J by 1 base, 8 bases remained unmatched. CDR3 size: 16 residues. Germline-derived CDR1 and CDR2 are SGHTS and YDEGEE. CDR3 amino acids: CASSLRQGVSNQPQHF. CDR3 bases: TGTGCCAGCAGCCTACGACAGGGCGTAAGCAATCAGCCCCAGCATTTT. Full variable domain (outside the CDR3, taken from reference TRBV5-8 and TRBJ1-5): EAGVTQSPTHLIKTRGQQATLRCSPISGHTSVYWYQQALGLGLQFLLWYDEGEERNRGNFPPRFSGRQFPNYSSELNVNALELEDSALYLCASSLRQGVSNQPQHFGDGTRLSIL.

This clone has only a few counts. V and J are TRBV7-9 and TRBJ1-1; D perhaps matches TRBD1 (5 bases). CDR1 is SEHNR, CDR2 FQNEAQ, per germline (reference sequence). Trimming shortened V by 1 base and J by 0 bases, and 12 bases separated the two germline ends. CDR3 length: 16 residues. The CDR3 DNA is TGTGCCAGCAGCTTAGAGGGCAGGGTCATGAACACTGAAGCTTTCTTT. Protein: CASSLEGRVMNTEAFF. Variable domain in full (rest from reference TRBV7-9 and TRBJ1-1): DTGVSQNPRHKITKRGQNVTFRCDPISEHNRLYWYRQTLGQGPEFLTYFQNEAQLEKSRLLSDRFSAERPKGSFSTLEIQRTEQGDSAMYLCASSLEGRVMNTEAFFGQGTRLTVV.

The chain carries TRBV25-1 and TRBJ2-5; D remains unclear. Trimming left V 1 base short and J 1 base short, with 7 bases between. CDR3 length: 14 amino acids. Germline lookup yields CDR1 MGHDK and CDR2 SYGVNS. The CDR3 reads CASSELNSQETQYF. In DNA form, the CDR3 reads TGTGCCAGCAGTGAATTAAACAGCCAAGAGACCCAGTACTTC.